These 22 T cell receptor beta chains were sequenced from one sample in a study of blood T cell repertoires in COVID-19. Sequencing was performed with immunoSEQ multiplex PCR; in TCRdb, only in-frame clones are kept and a portion is missing. This table holds approximately 96,000 clones, around nine tenths found once. The sequenced sample was peripheral blood. These TCRs come from a human donor with COVID-19, enrolled during active disease. The donor label of this sample is uncertain.

The rearrangement uses TRBV9 and TRBJ1-3; 7 positions match TRBD1. Germline loops: CDR1 SGDLS, CDR2 YYNGEE. The CDR3 spans 17 residues. V gave up 4 bases and J gave up 6 bases; unmatched junction bases: 16. CDR3 loop: CASSPRPGQRFANTIYF. CDR3 sequence (DNA): TGTGCCAGCAGCCCACGCCCGGGACAGAGGTTCGCAAACACCATATATTTT. Full variable domain (rest looked up from reference TRBV9 and TRBJ1-3): DSGVTQTPKHLITATGQRVTLRCSPRSGDLSVYWYQQSLDQGLQFLIQYYNGEERAKGNILERFSAQQFPDLHSELNLSSLELGDSALYFCASSPRPGQRFANTIYFGEGSWLTVV.

The chain joins TRBV7-9 to TRBJ1-6; D uncertain. V was cut by 3 bases and J by 5 bases, with 5 bases left in between. The CDR3 is 13 residues long. Germline V gene lookup returns CDR1 SEHNR and CDR2 FQNEAQ (reference sequence). CDR3 nucleotide sequence: TGTGCCAGCAGCTTTGACAATAATTCACCCCTCCACTTT. Protein product: CASSFDNNSPLHF.

The rearrangement uses TRBV15 and TRBJ2-1; D is uncertain. Between the trimmed V and J ends, which lost 0 bases and 9 bases, there was a span of 15 bases. CDR3 length: 15 amino acids. Germline V gene data show CDR1 as LNHNV and CDR2 as YYDKDF (reference sequence). The DNA of the CDR3 is TGTGCCACCAGCAGAGATAGTATCAGAGGTATTGAGCAGTTCTTC. This gives the protein CATSRDSIRGIEQFF.

This clone was seen once. CDR3 sequence (DNA): TGTGCCAGCAGCGCCGGGAGGGCCCCGGACATTCAGTACTTC. It is translated as CASSAGRAPDIQYF. The rearrangement uses TRBV7-9 and TRBJ2-4; 8 bases map to TRBD2. The CDR3 sequence is 14 residues long. Per the germline V gene, CDR1 is SEHNR and CDR2 is FQNEAQ (reference sequence). J gave up 8 bases and V 5 bases, and 8 bases lay outside the gene matches.

The CDR3 is CASSDSPGGRLDTQYF. CDR3 coding DNA: TGTGCCAGCAGTGACTCACCTGGCGGGAGACTAGATACGCAGTATTTT. The chain uses TRBV6-4 and TRBJ2-3; 7 positions agree with TRBD2. Germline V CDR1 and CDR2: MRHNA, SNTAGT. J lost 5 bases, V lost 0 bases, and 8 bases had no gene match. The CDR3 extends over 16 amino acids.

This chain joins TRBV19 and TRBJ1-5, with 9 bases aligning to TRBD1. The V and J ends lost 4 bases and 4 bases, in that order; junction bases with no gene match: 20. The CDR3 length is 20 residues. Germline V gene sequence: CDR1 LNHDA, CDR2 SQIVND (reference sequence). In nucleotides, the CDR3 is TGTGCCAGTAGTACCACAGGGGGCAGGAAATTTAGTCGGGGAAATCAGCCCCAGCATTTT. This encodes CASSTTGGRKFSRGNQPQHF.

The chain has TRBV18 and TRBJ2-7; TRBD1 matches 8 bases. There are 18 residues in the CDR3. In germline, CDR1 is KGHSH, CDR2 LQKENI. Trimming removed 1 base from V and 5 bases from J; junction bases left unmatched: 16. The CDR3 DNA reads as TGTGCCAGCTCACCACTAGGACCGGGGACAGGCCACAGGAACGAGCAGTACTTC. This gives the protein CASSPLGPGTGHRNEQYF.

The gene calls are TRBV7-3 and TRBJ2-3; 9 bases are a match to TRBD2. The CDR3 is made up of 16 amino acids. The V gene's germline CDR1 is SGHTA and CDR2 FQGTGA. With 5 bases clipped from V and 4 bases from J, the junction kept 10 bases outside the gene matches. This CDR3 is CASSPRTGGGADTQYF. CDR3 coding DNA: TGTGCCAGCAGCCCCCGGACTGGCGGGGGGGCAGATACGCAGTATTTT.

CDR3 sequence (DNA): TGTGCTAGTGGGACCGGGACAGTTAGTAATGAAAAACTGTTTTTT. Translated: CASGTGTVSNEKLFF. The rearrangement joins TRBV12-5 to TRBJ1-4, with TRBD1 matching over 7 bases. Germline V CDR1 and CDR2: LGHNT, FRNRAP. The V gene end was trimmed by 6 bases and the J gene end by 4 bases; junction bases not matched to a gene: 8. The CDR3 runs 15 residues.

The genes are TRBV13 and TRBJ1-6, with 8 bases identical to TRBD1. This CDR3 is 15 amino acids long. Germline V gene lookup returns CDR1 PRHDT and CDR2 FYEKMQ (reference sequence). V shed 2 bases and J 6 bases; nucleotides not matched to a gene: 3. The CDR3 spells CASSLSGGFNSPLHF. The CDR3 nucleotides are TGTGCCAGCAGCTTATCAGGGGGCTTTAATTCACCCCTCCACTTT.

The chain joins TRBV5-1 to TRBJ2-3; maybe TRBD2 (6 bases). The CDR3 has 21 residues. Deletions cut 0 bases from V and 5 bases from J, with 31 bases between. Germline V lookup: CDR1 SGHRS, CDR2 YFSETQ. The CDR3 region is CASSLAVFRLKSRLGGDTQYF. The CDR3, as DNA: TGCGCCAGCAGCTTGGCCGTTTTTCGTTTGAAATCCAGGCTGGGGGGAGATACGCAGTATTTT.

This chain connects TRBV24-1 to TRBJ2-2; 8 positions agree with TRBD1. The CDR3 covers 16 residues. Trimming cost V 5 bases and J 7 bases; bases outside gene matches: 11. Per germline, CDR1 KGHDR and CDR2 SFDVKD. CDR3 nucleotides: TGTGCCACCAGTGCCGGAGACAGGGGTACCTTCGGGGAGCTGTTTTTT. It translates to CATSAGDRGTFGELFF.

The J gene is TRBJ1-5, the V gene TRBV5-1; D perhaps matches TRBD1 (6 bases). V lost 1 base to trimming and J lost 5 bases, with 13 bases between them. From germline, CDR1 is SGHRS and CDR2 YFSETQ. The CDR3 loop spans 15 amino acids. The CDR3 DNA is TGCGCCAGCAGCTTGTTCGGACAGACCGATCAGCCCCAGCATTTT. Translating it yields CASSLFGQTDQPQHF.

The V gene is TRBV5-1, the J gene TRBJ2-7; 13 bases are a match to TRBD2. Losses at the gene ends were 0 bases for V and 6 bases for J; bases not matched to a gene: 3. Per germline, CDR1 SGHRS and CDR2 YFSETQ. The CDR3 runs to 15 residues. The DNA for the CDR3 is TGCGCCAGCAGCTTGGCGACTAGCGGGAGGTCCGAGCAGTACTTC. As protein: CASSLATSGRSEQYF.

The V call is TRBV5-6, the J call TRBJ1-1; D is possibly TRBD1 (5 bases). The CDR3 is made up of 14 amino acids. V was cut by 2 bases and J by 5 bases, with 13 bases left in between. Per germline, CDR1 SGHDT and CDR2 YYEEEE. CDR3 protein: CASSFSGLGTEAFF. DNA of the CDR3: TGTGCCAGCAGCTTTTCAGGGCTTGGAACTGAAGCTTTCTTT.

This clone has only one observation. This chain links TRBV7-6 with TRBJ1-2; tentative D call: TRBD1 (5 bases). Trimming removed 1 base at V and 4 bases at J, with 16 bases between. The germline CDR1 and CDR2 sequences are SGHVS and FNYEAQ. This CDR3 is 16 amino acids long. In DNA, the CDR3 is TGTGCCAGCAGCTTAGGAGGCAGGGCGGTTGTCTATGGCTACACCTTC. Its translation: CASSLGGRAVVYGYTF.

The chain combines TRBV27 with TRBJ1-5; the D gene is possibly TRBD1 (5 bases). The CDR3 spans 13 residues. With 0 bases removed from V and 8 bases from J, the gap between germline ends came to 8 bases. Germline V CDR1 and CDR2: MNHEY, SMNVEV (reference sequence). CDR3 amino acids: CASSLSWGEPQHF. Here the CDR3 DNA reads TGTGCCAGCAGTTTATCGTGGGGGGAGCCCCAGCATTTT.

The CDR3 coding sequence is TGTGCCAGCAGTCTAGCGGGACAGGGGGTCACCGGGGAGCTGTTTTTT. It is translated as CASSLAGQGVTGELFF. This chain connects TRBV2 to TRBJ2-2; 11 bases map to TRBD1. J gave up 4 bases and V 5 bases, and 6 bases lay outside the gene matches. Germline V lookup: CDR1 SNHLY, CDR2 FYNNEI. CDR3 length: 16 amino acids.

The chain is built from TRBV7-9 and TRBJ2-7, with D perhaps matching TRBD2 (5 bases). The germline V gene has CDR1 SEHNR and CDR2 FQNEAQ (reference sequence). The CDR3 length is 14 residues. V shed 1 base and J shed 6 bases, with 13 bases lying between them. CDR3 sequence: CASSLGARVLEQYF. DNA of the CDR3: TGTGCCAGCAGCTTAGGGGCGCGGGTGCTCGAGCAGTACTTC.

J is TRBJ2-2 and V is TRBV5-1, with TRBD2 as a possible D gene (6 bases). The V end lost 4 bases, the J end lost 7 bases, and 11 bases lay between the germline ends. Germline-derived CDR1 and CDR2 are SGHRS and YFSETQ. This CDR3 region has 13 residues. In nucleotides, the CDR3 is TGCGCCAGCAGCATCGGGACTGGCGGGGAGCTGTTTTTT. Its protein product is CASSIGTGGELFF.

V and J are TRBV4-2 and TRBJ1-2; TRBD1 matches 7 bases. CDR3 size: 15 residues. Germline V gene lookup returns CDR1 LGHNA and CDR2 YNFKEQ. The trim removed 0 bases at V and 5 bases at J, leaving 6 bases unmatched. CDR3 region: CASSQDQGGGYGYTF. DNA for the CDR3: TGTGCCAGCAGCCAAGATCAAGGGGGCGGATATGGCTACACCTTC.

The rearrangement joins TRBV25-1 to TRBJ2-3, with 12 bases that match TRBD2. J gave up 2 bases and V 6 bases, and 6 bases lay outside the gene matches. In germline, CDR1 is MGHDK, CDR2 SYGVNS. The CDR3 totals 16 residues. CDR3 in amino acids: CASSRTSGIPTDTQYF. In nucleotides, the CDR3 is TGTGCCAGCAGCCGGACTAGCGGGATACCCACAGATACGCAGTATTTT.